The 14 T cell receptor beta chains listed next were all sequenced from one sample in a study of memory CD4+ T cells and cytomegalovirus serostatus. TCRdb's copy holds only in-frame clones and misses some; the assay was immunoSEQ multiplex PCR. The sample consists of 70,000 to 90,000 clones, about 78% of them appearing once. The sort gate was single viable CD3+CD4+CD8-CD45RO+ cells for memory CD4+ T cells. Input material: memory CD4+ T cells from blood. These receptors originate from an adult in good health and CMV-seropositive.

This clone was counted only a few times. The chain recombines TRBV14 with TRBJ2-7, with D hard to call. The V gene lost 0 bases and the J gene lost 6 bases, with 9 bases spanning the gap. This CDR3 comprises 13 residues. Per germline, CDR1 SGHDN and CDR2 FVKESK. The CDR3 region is CASSQDLDGEQYF. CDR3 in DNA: TGTGCCAGCAGCCAAGATCTAGATGGCGAGCAGTACTTC.

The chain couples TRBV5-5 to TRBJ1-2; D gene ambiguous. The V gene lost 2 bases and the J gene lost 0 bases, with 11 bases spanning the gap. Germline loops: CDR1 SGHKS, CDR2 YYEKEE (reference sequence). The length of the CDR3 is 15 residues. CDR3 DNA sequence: TGTGCCAGCAGCTTTACCTTCGATTCTAACTATGGCTACACCTTC. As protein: CASSFTFDSNYGYTF.

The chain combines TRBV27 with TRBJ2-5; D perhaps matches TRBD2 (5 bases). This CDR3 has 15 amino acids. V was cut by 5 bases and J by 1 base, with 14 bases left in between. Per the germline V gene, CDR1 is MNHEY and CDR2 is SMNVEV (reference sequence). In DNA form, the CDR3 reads TGTGCCAGCAGTCGACTATCGGAGCGCCAAGAGACCCAGTACTTC. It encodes CASSRLSERQETQYF.

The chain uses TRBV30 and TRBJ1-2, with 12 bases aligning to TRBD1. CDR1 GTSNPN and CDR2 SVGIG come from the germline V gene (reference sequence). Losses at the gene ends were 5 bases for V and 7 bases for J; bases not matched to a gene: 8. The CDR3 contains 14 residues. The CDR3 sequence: CAWQPGQGASGYTF. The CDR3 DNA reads TGTGCCTGGCAACCGGGACAGGGGGCGTCTGGCTACACCTTC. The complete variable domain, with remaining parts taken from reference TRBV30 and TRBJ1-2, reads SQTIHQWPATLVQPVGSPLSLECTVEGTSNPNLYWYRQAAGRGLQLLFYSVGIGQISSEVPQNLSASRPQDRQFILSSKKLLLSDSGFYLCAWQPGQGASGYTFGSGTRLTVV.

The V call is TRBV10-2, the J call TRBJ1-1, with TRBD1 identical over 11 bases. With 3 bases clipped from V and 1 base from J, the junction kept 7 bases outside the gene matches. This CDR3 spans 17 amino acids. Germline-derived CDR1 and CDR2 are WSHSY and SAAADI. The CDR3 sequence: CASSDRTGGASNTEAFF. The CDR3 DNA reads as TGCGCCAGCAGTGATAGGACAGGGGGCGCGTCGAACACTGAAGCTTTCTTT.

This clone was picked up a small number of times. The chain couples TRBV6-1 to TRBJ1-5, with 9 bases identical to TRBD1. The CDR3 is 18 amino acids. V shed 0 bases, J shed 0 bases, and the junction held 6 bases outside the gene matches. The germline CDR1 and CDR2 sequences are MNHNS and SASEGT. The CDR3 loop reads CASSEAGTGRHSNQPQHF. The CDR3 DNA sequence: TGTGCCAGCAGTGAAGCTGGGACAGGGCGACATAGCAATCAGCCCCAGCATTTT.

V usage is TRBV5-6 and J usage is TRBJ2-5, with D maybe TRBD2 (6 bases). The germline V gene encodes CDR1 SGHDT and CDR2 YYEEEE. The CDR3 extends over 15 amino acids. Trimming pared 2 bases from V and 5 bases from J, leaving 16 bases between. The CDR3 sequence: CASSFRAGSGETQYF. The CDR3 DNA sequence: TGTGCCAGCAGCTTCCGGGCAGGGAGCGGGGAGACCCAGTACTTC. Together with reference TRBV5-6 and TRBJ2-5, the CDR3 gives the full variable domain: DAGVTQSPTHLIKTRGQQVTLRCSPKSGHDTVSWYQQALGQGPQFIFQYYEEEERQRGNFPDRFSGHQFPNYSSELNVNALLLGDSALYLCASSFRAGSGETQYFGPGTRLLVL.

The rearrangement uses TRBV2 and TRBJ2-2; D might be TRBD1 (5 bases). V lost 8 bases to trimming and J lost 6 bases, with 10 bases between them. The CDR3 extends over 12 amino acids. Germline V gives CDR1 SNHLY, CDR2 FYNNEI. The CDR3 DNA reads TGTGCCAGCGGCAGGGAAGCCGGGGAGCTGTTTTTT. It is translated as CASGREAGELFF.

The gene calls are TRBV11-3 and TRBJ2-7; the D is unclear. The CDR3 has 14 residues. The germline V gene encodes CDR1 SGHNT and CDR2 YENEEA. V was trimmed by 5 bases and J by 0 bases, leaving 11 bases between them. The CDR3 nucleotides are TGTGCCAGCAGCATCGACGCAAACTCCTACGAGCAGTACTTC. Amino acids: CASSIDANSYEQYF. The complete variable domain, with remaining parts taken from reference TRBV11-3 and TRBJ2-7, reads EAGVVQSPRYKIIEKKQPVAFWCNPISGHNTLYWYLQNLGQGPELLIRYENEEAVDDSQLPKDRFSAERLKGVDSTLKIQPAELGDSAVYLCASSIDANSYEQYFGPGTRLTVT.

In nucleotides, the CDR3 is TGCGCCAGCAGCTTGGCCCCCCGGGACAGGGCAGTCAATGAGCAGTTCTTC. Its protein product is CASSLAPRDRAVNEQFF. The chain links TRBV5-1 to TRBJ2-1, with TRBD1 identical over 9 bases. V was pared by 0 bases and J by 6 bases, with 10 bases of the junction left unmatched. CDR1 is SGHRS and CDR2 is YFSETQ in the germline V gene. This CDR3 spans 17 amino acids.

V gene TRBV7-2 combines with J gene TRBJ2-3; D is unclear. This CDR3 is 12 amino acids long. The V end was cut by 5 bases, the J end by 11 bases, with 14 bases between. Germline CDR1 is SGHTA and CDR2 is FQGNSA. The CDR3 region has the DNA TGTGCCAGCAGCCCATCTACCTTTTTGCAGTATTTT. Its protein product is CASSPSTFLQYF.

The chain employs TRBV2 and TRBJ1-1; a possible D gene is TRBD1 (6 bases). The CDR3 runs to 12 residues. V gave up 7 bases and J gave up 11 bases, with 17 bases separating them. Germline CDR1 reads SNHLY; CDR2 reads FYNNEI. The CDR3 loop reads CASTQRGKSAFF. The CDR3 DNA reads TGTGCCAGCACCCAGAGGGGGAAATCGGCTTTCTTT. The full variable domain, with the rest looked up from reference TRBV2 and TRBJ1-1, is EPEVTQTPSHQVTQMGQEVILRCVPISNHLYFYWYRQILGQKVEFLVSFYNNEISEKSEIFDDQFSVERPDGSNFTLKIRSTKLEDSAMYFCASTQRGKSAFFGQGTRLTVV.

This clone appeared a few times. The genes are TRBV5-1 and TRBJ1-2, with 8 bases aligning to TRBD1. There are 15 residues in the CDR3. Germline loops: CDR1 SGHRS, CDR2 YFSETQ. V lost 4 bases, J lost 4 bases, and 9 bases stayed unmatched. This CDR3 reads CASSPTGQGGYGYTF. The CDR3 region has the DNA TGCGCCAGCAGCCCCACCGGACAGGGCGGCTATGGCTACACCTTC.

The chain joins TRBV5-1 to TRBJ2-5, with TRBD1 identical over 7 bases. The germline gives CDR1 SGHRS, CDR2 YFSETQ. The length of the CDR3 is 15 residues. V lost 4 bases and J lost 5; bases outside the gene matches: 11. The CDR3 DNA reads TGCGCCAGCAGCACAACAGGGGTCCCGGGGGAGACCCAGTACTTC. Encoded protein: CASSTTGVPGETQYF.